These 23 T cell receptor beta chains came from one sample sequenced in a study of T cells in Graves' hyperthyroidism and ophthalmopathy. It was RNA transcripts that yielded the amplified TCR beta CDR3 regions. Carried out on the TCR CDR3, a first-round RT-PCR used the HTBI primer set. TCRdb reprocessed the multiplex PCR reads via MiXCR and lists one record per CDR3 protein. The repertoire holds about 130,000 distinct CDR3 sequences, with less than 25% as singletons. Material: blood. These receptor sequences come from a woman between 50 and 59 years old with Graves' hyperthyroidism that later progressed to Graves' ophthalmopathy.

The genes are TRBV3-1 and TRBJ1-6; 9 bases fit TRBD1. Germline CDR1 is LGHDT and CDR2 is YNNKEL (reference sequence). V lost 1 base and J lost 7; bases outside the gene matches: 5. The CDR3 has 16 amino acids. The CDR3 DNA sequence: TGTGCCAGCAGCCAAGGGACAGGGGCAAAGAATTCACCCCTCCACTTT. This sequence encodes CASSQGTGAKNSPLHF.

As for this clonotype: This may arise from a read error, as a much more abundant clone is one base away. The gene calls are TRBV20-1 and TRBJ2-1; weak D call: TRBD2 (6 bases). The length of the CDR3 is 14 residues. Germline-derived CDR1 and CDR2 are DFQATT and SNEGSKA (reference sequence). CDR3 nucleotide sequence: TGCAGTGCTAGGAGCAGGGACTCCTTCAATGAGCAGTTCTTC. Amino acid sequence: CSARSRDSFNEQFF.

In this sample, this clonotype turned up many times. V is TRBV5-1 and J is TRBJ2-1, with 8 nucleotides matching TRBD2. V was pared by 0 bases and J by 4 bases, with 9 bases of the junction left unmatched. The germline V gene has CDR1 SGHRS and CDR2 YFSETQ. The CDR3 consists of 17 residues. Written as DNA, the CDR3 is TGCGCCAGCAGCTTGGCCACTAGCGGAGCCTATTACAATGAGCAGTTCTTC. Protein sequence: CASSLATSGAYYNEQFF.

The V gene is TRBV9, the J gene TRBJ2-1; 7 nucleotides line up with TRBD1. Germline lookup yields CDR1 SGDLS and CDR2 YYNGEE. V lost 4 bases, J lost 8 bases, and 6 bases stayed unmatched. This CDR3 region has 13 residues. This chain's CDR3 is CASSTRQGDEQFF. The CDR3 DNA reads TGTGCCAGCAGCACCCGACAGGGTGATGAGCAGTTCTTC.

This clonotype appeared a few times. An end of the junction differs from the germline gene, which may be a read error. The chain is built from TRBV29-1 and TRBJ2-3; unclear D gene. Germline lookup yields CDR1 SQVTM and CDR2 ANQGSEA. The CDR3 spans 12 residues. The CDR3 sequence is CSGERAGDTQYF. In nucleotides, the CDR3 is TGCAGCGGTGAACGGGCAGGAGATACGCAGTATTTT.

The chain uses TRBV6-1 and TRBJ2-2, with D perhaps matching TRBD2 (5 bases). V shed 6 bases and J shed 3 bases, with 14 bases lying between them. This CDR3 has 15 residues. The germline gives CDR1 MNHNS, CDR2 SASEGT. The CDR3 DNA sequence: TGTGCCAGCAGCTCGGGATCAAGGTACACCGGGGAGCTGTTTTTT. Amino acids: CASSSGSRYTGELFF.

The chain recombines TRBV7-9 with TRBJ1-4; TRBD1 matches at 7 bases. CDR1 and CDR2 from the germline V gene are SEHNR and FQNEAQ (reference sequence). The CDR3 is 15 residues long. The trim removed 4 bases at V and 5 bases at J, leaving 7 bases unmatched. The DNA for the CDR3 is TGTGCCAGCAGCTCGCGACAGGGACCGAATGAAAAACTGTTTTTT. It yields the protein CASSSRQGPNEKLFF.

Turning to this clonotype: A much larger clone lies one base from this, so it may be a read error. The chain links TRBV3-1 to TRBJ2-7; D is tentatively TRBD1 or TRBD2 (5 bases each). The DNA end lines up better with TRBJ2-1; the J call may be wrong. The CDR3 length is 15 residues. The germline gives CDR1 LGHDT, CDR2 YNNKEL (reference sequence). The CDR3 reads CASSQGWGKSYEQFF. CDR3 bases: TGTGCCAGCAGCCAAGGCTGGGGGAAATCCTACGAGCAGTTCTTC.

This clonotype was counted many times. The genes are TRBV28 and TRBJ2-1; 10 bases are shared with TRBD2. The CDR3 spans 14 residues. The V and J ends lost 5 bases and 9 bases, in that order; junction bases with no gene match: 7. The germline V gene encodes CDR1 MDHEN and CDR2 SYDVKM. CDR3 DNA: TGTGCCAGCAGTAAGTCTAGCGGGAGTCTTGAGCAGTTCTTC. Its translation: CASSKSSGSLEQFF.

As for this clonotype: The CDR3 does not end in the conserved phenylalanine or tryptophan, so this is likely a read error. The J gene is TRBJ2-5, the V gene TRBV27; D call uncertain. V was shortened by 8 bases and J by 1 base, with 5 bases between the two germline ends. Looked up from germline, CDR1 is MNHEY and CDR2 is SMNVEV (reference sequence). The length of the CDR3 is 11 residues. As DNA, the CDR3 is TGTGCCAGCGGCATCCAAGAGACCCAGTACTGC. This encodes CASGIQETQYC.

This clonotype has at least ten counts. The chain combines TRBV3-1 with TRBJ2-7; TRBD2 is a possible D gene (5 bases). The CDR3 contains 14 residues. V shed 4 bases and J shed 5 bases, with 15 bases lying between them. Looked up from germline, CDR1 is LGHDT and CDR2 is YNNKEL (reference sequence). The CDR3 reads CASSPEVGQNEQYF. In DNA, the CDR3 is TGTGCCAGCAGCCCGGAGGTGGGCCAGAACGAGCAGTACTTC.

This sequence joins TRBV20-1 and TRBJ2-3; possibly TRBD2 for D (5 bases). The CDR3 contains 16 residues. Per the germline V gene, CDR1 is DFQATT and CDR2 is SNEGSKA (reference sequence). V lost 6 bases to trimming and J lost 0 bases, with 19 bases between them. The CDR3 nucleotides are TGCAGTGCCACCCGGGGTGAGGGATGGAGCACAGATACGCAGTATTTT. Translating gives CSATRGEGWSTDTQYF.

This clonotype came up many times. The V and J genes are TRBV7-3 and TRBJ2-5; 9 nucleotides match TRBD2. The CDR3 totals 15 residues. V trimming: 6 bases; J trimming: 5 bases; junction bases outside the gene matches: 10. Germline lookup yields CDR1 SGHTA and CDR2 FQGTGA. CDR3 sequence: CASRKAGGAGETQYF. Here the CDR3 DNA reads TGTGCCAGCAGAAAAGCGGGAGGAGCCGGGGAGACCCAGTACTTC.

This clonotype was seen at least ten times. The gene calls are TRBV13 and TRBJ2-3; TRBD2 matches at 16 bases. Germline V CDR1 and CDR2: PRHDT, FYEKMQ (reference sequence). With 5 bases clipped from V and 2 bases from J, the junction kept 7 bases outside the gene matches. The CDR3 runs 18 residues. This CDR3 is CASSPGLAGGPNTDTQYF. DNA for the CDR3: TGTGCCAGCAGCCCGGGACTAGCGGGAGGGCCGAACACAGATACGCAGTATTTT.

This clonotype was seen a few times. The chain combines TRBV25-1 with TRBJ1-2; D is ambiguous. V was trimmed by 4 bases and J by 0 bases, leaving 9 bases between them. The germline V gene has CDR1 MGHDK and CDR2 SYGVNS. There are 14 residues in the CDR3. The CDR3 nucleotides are TGTGCCAGCAGTGGTCACCCCCCTAACTATGGCTACACCTTC. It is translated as CASSGHPPNYGYTF.

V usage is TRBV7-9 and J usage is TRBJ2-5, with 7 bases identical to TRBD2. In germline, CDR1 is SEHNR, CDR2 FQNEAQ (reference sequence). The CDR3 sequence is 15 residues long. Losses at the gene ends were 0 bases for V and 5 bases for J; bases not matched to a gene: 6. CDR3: CASSLAHNGRETQYF. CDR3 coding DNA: TGTGCCAGCAGCTTAGCGCATAACGGGAGGGAGACCCAGTACTTC.

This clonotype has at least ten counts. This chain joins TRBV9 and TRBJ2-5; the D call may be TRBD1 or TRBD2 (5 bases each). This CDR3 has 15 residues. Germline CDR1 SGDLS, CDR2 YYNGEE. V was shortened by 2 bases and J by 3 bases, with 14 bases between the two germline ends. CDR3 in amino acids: CASSVSPGQEETQYF. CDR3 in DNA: TGTGCCAGCAGCGTCTCTCCGGGGCAGGAAGAGACCCAGTACTTC.

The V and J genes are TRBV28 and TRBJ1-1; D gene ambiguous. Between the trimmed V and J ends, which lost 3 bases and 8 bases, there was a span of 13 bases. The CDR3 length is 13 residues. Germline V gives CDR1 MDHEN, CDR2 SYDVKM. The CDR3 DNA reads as TGTGCCAGCAGTTTTTTTGGACTAAAGGAAGCTTTCTTT. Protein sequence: CASSFFGLKEAFF.

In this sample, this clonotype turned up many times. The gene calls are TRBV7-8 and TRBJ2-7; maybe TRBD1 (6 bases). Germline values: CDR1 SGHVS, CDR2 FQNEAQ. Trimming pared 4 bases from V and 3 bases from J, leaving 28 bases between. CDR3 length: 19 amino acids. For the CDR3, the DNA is TGTGCCAGCAGCTACGTACAGGGCTTATCACCAGGTGTCTACTACGAGCAGTACTTC. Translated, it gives CASSYVQGLSPGVYYEQYF.

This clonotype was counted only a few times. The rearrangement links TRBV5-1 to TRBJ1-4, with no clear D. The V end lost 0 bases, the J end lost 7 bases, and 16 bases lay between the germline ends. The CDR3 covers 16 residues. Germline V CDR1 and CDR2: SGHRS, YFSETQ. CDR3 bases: TGCGCCAGCAGCTTGGTTGCGAATCCCCCGGCTGAAAAACTGTTTTTT. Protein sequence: CASSLVANPPAEKLFF. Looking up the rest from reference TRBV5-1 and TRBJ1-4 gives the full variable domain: KAGVTQTPRYLIKTRGQQVTLSCSPISGHRSVSWYQQTPGQGLQFLFEYFSETQRNKGNFPGRFSGRQFSNSRSEMNVSTLELGDSALYLCASSLVANPPAEKLFFGSGTQLSVL.

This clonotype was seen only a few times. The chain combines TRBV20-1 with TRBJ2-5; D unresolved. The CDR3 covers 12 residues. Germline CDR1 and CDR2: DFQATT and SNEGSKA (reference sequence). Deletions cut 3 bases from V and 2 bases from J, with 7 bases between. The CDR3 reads CSARSPQETQYF. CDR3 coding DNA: TGCAGTGCTAGGTCCCCGCAAGAGACCCAGTACTTC.

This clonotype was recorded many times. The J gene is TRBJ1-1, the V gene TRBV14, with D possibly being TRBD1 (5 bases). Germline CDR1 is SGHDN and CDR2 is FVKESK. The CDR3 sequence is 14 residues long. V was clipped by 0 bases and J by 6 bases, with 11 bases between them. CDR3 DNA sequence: TGTGCCAGCAGCCAAGATCCCTCGGGGGCTGAAGCTTTCTTT. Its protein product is CASSQDPSGAEAFF.

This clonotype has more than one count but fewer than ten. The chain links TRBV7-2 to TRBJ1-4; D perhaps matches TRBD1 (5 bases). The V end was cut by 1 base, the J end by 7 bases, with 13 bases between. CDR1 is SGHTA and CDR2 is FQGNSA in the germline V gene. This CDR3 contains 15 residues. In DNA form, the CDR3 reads TGTGCCAGCAGCTTAGGGCCCGGGGCGACTGAAAAACTGTTTTTT. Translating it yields CASSLGPGATEKLFF.